This is a list of T cell receptor beta chains from one sample in a study of PD-1 blockade in classical Hodgkin lymphoma. Method: immunoSEQ multiplex PCR; TCRdb's copy keeps in-frame clones and lacks some. The sample includes around 40,000 clones, roughly 78% of them seen just once. Sample: peripheral blood mononuclear cells (PBMCs), taken at baseline. These receptors were taken from a human donor with classical Hodgkin lymphoma. Both conserved end residues are part of each CDR3. A D gene is named only where the DNA matches it firmly. Some rows mark clone size as missing; the rest say once, few, many or name a class of expanded clone.

size: .
J: TRBJ2-3
D: TRBD1
length: 15
V: TRBV9
CDR3: CASSVRGQSTDTQYF
DNA: TGTGCCAGCAGCGTACGGGGACAGAGCACAGATACGCAGTATTTT

size: .
J: TRBJ1-2
D: .
length: 13
V: TRBV30
CDR3: CAWSPRAGYGYTF
DNA: TGTGCCTGGAGTCCTAGGGCAGGGTATGGCTACACCTTC

size: .
J: TRBJ2-5
D: .
length: 14
V: TRBV5-1
CDR3: CASSLGGIGETQYF
DNA: TGCGCCAGCAGCTTGGGAGGGATAGGGGAGACCCAGTACTTC

size: .
J: TRBJ2-7
D: TRBD1
length: 15
V: TRBV5-5
CDR3: CASSLMTGFNYEQYF
DNA: TGTGCCAGCAGCCTTATGACAGGGTTTAACTACGAGCAGTACTTC

size: .
J: TRBJ1-6
D: .
length: 15
V: TRBV14
CDR3: CASSLDTRLNSPLHF
DNA: TGTGCCAGCAGCCTCGATACAAGATTAAATTCACCCCTCCACTTT

size: .
J: TRBJ1-2
D: TRBD1
length: 17
V: TRBV15
CDR3: CATSSVLGDRALYGYTF
DNA: TGTGCCACCAGCAGTGTATTAGGGGACAGGGCCCTCTATGGCTACACCTTC

size: few
J: TRBJ2-1
D: .
length: 13
V: TRBV27
CDR3: CASSLMGVNEQFF
DNA: TGTGCCAGCAGCCTAATGGGAGTCAATGAGCAGTTCTTC

size: medium-sized
J: TRBJ2-7
D: TRBD2
length: 16
V: TRBV5-5
CDR3: CASSLERGGLKYEQYF
DNA: TGTGCCAGCAGCTTGGAGCGGGGGGGCCTAAAATACGAGCAGTACTTC

size: .
J: TRBJ1-2
D: .
length: 15
V: TRBV5-4
CDR3: CASSLPHREDYGYTF
DNA: TGTGCCAGCAGCTTACCGCACAGGGAGGACTATGGCTACACCTTC

size: .
J: TRBJ2-2
D: .
length: 12
V: TRBV6-5
CDR3: CASSYRDGELFF
DNA: TGTGCCAGCAGTTACAGGGACGGGGAGCTGTTTTTT

size: .
J: TRBJ2-1
D: TRBD2
length: 14
V: TRBV4-1
CDR3: CASSLRTSGYEQFF
DNA: TGCGCCAGCAGCCTTAGGACTAGCGGCTATGAGCAGTTCTTC

size: few
J: TRBJ1-6
D: .
length: 14
V: TRBV9
CDR3: CASSVGGGRAPLHF
DNA: TGTGCCAGCAGCGTAGGCGGAGGGCGGGCACCCCTCCACTTT

size: .
J: TRBJ2-1
D: .
length: 14
V: TRBV19
CDR3: CASSTIPGLNEQFF
DNA: TGTGCCAGTAGTACCATTCCGGGACTTAATGAGCAGTTCTTC

size: .
J: TRBJ2-7
D: .
length: 13
V: TRBV4-1
CDR3: CASSQGPFYEQYF
DNA: TGCGCCAGCAGCCAAGGGCCATTTTACGAGCAGTACTTC

size: .
J: TRBJ2-5
D: .
length: 11
V: TRBV10-3
CDR3: CAISESGEQYF
DNA: TGTGCCATCAGTGAGTCAGGGGAGCAGTACTTC